Listed below are T cell receptor beta chains from one sample, sequenced in a study of blood T cell repertoires in COVID-19. The repertoire was sequenced with immunoSEQ multiplex PCR; TCRdb's copy has only in-frame clones and lacks some. This sample has 410,000 or so clones; roughly 90% occur once, and the top ten carry 1.5% to 1.7%. The sample comprised peripheral blood. The receptors were gathered from a woman aged 40 to 49 with COVID-19, enrolled during active disease. Each CDR3 is given with its conserved first and last residue. The D gene is left open where the match is weak. Some rows have no size entry. The others give once, few or many, or a class for an expanded clone.

TRBV6-1,NA,20,TRBJ1-6,NA,TGTGCCAGCAGTGAACAAGGTGGAAATAGGGTGGGAGATTATAATTCACCCCTCCACTTT,CASSEQGGNRVGDYNSPLHF
TRBV19,NA,14,TRBJ2-2,TRBD1,TGTGCCAGTAGTGTTAGGACAGGGGCCGGGGAGCTGTTTTTT,CASSVRTGAGELFF
TRBV28,NA,14,TRBJ1-5,TRBD1,TGTGCCAGCAGTGGACAGGGTCGAAATCAGCCCCAGCATTTT,CASSGQGRNQPQHF
TRBV19,NA,16,TRBJ2-2,NA,TGTGCCAGTTCTGTTAAGACACCTTCGAACACCGGGGAGCTGTTTTTT,CASSVKTPSNTGELFF
TRBV9,NA,17,TRBJ1-3,TRBD1,TGTGCCAGCAGCGTCCCGGGACAGGCCTCATCAGAGAACACCATATATTTT,CASSVPGQASSENTIYF
TRBV28,NA,17,TRBJ1-2,TRBD1,TGTGCCAGCAGTTTAGGAGGGACAGGGCAGGTTGGGTATGGCTACACCTTC,CASSLGGTGQVGYGYTF
TRBV15,NA,15,TRBJ2-7,NA,TGTGCCACCAGCAGAGATCCGGGATTCCTCTACGAGCAGTACTTC,CATSRDPGFLYEQYF
TRBV28,NA,12,TRBJ1-5,NA,TGTGCCAGCAGTCCGGGGGATCAGCCCCAGCATTTT,CASSPGDQPQHF
TRBV27,once,15,TRBJ1-5,NA,TGTGCCAGCAGTTTATACCCCAGGGGCGATCAGCCCCAGCATTTT,CASSLYPRGDQPQHF
TRBV5-1,NA,14,TRBJ2-3,TRBD1,TGCGCCAGCAGTCAAGGGGGCGCATCAGATACGCAGTATTTT,CASSQGGASDTQYF
TRBV27,NA,14,TRBJ2-7,NA,TGTGCCAGCAGTTTAGGGGGGACTTTAGCCGAGCAGTACTTC,CASSLGGTLAEQYF
TRBV18,NA,16,TRBJ2-1,TRBD1,TGTGCCAGCTCACCACCAGGGGACAGCTCCTACAATGAGCAGTTCTTC,CASSPPGDSSYNEQFF
TRBV4-3,NA,14,TRBJ2-1,NA,TGCGCCAGCAGCCCTAACCGGGGAGTTTATGAGCAGTTCTTC,CASSPNRGVYEQFF
TRBV28,once,15,TRBJ1-2,NA,TGTGCCAGCAGTCTTCAGGCCCAGGGCAACTATGGCTACACCTTC,CASSLQAQGNYGYTF
TRBV5-1,once,13,TRBJ1-2,NA,TGCGCCAGCAGCTTGGAACAGGAGTATGGCTACACCTTC,CASSLEQEYGYTF
TRBV14,NA,17,TRBJ1-1,NA,TGTGCCAGCAGCCAGTTCTCCATTAATTACAGGGTTACTGAAGCTTTCTTT,CASSQFSINYRVTEAFF
TRBV30,once,16,TRBJ2-2,TRBD1,TGTGCCTGGAGTTCGAGCAGGACAGGGGAAATTGGGGAGCTGTTTTTT,CAWSSSRTGEIGELFF
TRBV4-3,few,14,TRBJ2-1,NA,TGCGCCAGCAGCCAAGACGGCCTAGACAATGAGCAGTTCTTC,CASSQDGLDNEQFF
TRBV9,NA,17,TRBJ2-3,NA,TGTGCCAGCAGCGTGGGTGGGGGGTACGGTTTGACAGATACGCAGTATTTT,CASSVGGGYGLTDTQYF
TRBV9,NA,14,TRBJ1-3,NA,TGTGCCAGCAGCGTAGCGGGGGGTGGAAACACCATATATTTT,CASSVAGGGNTIYF
TRBV18,NA,14,TRBJ1-1,NA,TGTGCCAGCTCACCAACATCAGGGGACACTGAAGCTTTCTTT,CASSPTSGDTEAFF
TRBV9,NA,15,TRBJ2-1,TRBD2,TGTGCCAGCAGCGTAGGTAGTAGCGGGATGAATGAGCAGTTCTTC,CASSVGSSGMNEQFF
TRBV12-5,NA,12,TRBJ1-2,NA,TGTGCTAGTGGCTACAGTAACTATGGCTACACCTTC,CASGYSNYGYTF
TRBV4-3,NA,16,TRBJ2-3,NA,TGCGCCAGCAGCCAAGCCCCCAGGGGGGAAGCAGATACGCAGTATTTT,CASSQAPRGEADTQYF
TRBV29-1,few,15,TRBJ1-5,TRBD1,TGCAGCGTTGTGGAGACAGGGGGGATCGGACAGCCCCAGCATTTT,CSVVETGGIGQPQHF
TRBV27,NA,15,TRBJ2-1,TRBD2,TGTGCCAGCAACGAGGGAAGCGGGAGGGCCAGTGAGCAGTTCTTC,CASNEGSGRASEQFF
TRBV4-1,NA,15,TRBJ1-1,NA,TGCGCCAGCAGCCAAGGCGCCTCAGGGGTTACTGAAGCTTTCTTT,CASSQGASGVTEAFF
TRBV19,NA,12,TRBJ1-3,NA,TGTGCCAGTAGGAGGACTGGAAACACCATATATTTT,CASRRTGNTIYF
TRBV12-3/TRBV12-4,once,11,TRBJ2-3,NA,TGTGCCAGCAACTCACGGGATACGCAGTATTTT,CASNSRDTQYF
TRBV5-6,NA,13,TRBJ1-1,NA,TGTGCCAGCAGCGTAGCGACGCTTCGGGGTGCTTTCTTT,CASSVATLRGAFF
TRBV7-2,NA,15,TRBJ2-1,TRBD2,TGTGCCAGCAGCTTAAGTAGCGGGGGGTACAATGAGCAGTTCTTC,CASSLSSGGYNEQFF
TRBV28,NA,12,TRBJ1-3,NA,TGTGCCAGCAGTCCCCGGGGAAACACCATATATTTT,CASSPRGNTIYF
TRBV6-5,NA,14,TRBJ1-1,NA,TGTGCCAGCAGTTACTATGGGGCTTACACTGAAGCTTTCTTT,CASSYYGAYTEAFF
TRBV10-3,NA,16,TRBJ1-5,TRBD1,TGTGCCATCAGTGAGTTGGACAGGGGGTCGGATCAGCCCCAGCATTTT,CAISELDRGSDQPQHF
TRBV19,NA,14,TRBJ1-5,NA,TGTGCCAGTAGTTGGGGGGTATCCAATCAGCCCCAGCATTTT,CASSWGVSNQPQHF
TRBV28,few,12,TRBJ1-4,TRBD1,TGTGCCAGCGGGGGACAGATTGAAAAACTGTTTTTT,CASGGQIEKLFF
TRBV27,NA,17,TRBJ2-1,TRBD2,TGTGCCAGCAGTGCCGACTGGCGGGGGTTCTCCTACAATGAGCAGTTCTTC,CASSADWRGFSYNEQFF
TRBV3-1/TRBV3-2,NA,12,TRBJ1-2,NA,TGTGCCAGCAGCCAAGTGGGCACAGAAGGCACCTTC,CASSQVGTEGTF
TRBV4-2,NA,16,TRBJ1-2,NA,TGTGCCAGCAGCCAAGAAGTGCGGGACCGGCGCTATGGCTACACCTTC,CASSQEVRDRRYGYTF
TRBV7-2,NA,14,TRBJ2-7,TRBD2,TGTGCCAGCAGCCGTAGCGGGGCCCCCTACGAGCAGTACTTC,CASSRSGAPYEQYF